This T cell receptor (beta chain) was captured in a study of blood T cell repertoires in COVID-19. In the study overall: Both acute and convalescent COVID-19 samples were obtained from the United States, Italy and Spain.

Here immunoSEQ multiplex PCR was the method, and the copy in TCRdb shows in-frame clones only, minus some. The sample holds 190,000 or so clones, 80% to 90% seen once. This CDR3 has 15 amino acids. V lost 0 bases and J lost 0, with 9 bases in between. Germline CDR1 reads MGHRA; CDR2 reads YSYEKL. Each participant's cohort was designated according to participant-reported clinical history. The chain employs TRBV4-1 and TRBJ2-7; D not certain. This receptor was taken from a woman in her thirties who had been exposed to COVID-19. The sequencing sample was made of PBMCs or T cells enriched from blood (not recorded which). This chain's CDR3 is CASSQDSGISYEQYF. In DNA, the CDR3 is TGCGCCAGCAGCCAAGATTCTGGCATCTCCTACGAGCAGTACTTC.